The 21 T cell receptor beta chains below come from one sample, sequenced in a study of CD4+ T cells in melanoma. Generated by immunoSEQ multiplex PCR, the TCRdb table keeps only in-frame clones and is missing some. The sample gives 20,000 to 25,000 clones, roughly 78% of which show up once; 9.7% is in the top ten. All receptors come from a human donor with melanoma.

The CDR3, as DNA: TGTGCCAGCAGTTCACTCACAGGGGGCCTCAAAAAGACCCAGTACTTC. Translated, it gives CASSSLTGGLKKTQYF. The chain couples TRBV6-5 to TRBJ2-5, with TRBD1 matching 9 bases. The CDR3 is 16 amino acids. The germline CDR1 and CDR2 sequences are MNHEY and SVGAGI. V lost 4 bases, J lost 6 bases, and 12 bases stayed unmatched.

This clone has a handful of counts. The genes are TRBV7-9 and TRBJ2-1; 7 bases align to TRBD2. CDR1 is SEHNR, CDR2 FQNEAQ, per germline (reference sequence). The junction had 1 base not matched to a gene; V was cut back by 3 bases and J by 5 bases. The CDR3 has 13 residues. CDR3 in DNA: TGTGCCAGCAGCTTGGGGACTAACAATGAGCAGTTCTTC. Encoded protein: CASSLGTNNEQFF. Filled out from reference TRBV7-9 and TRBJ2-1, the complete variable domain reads DTGVSQNPRHKITKRGQNVTFRCDPISEHNRLYWYRQTLGQGPEFLTYFQNEAQLEKSRLLSDRFSAERPKGSFSTLEIQRTEQGDSAMYLCASSLGTNNEQFFGPGTRLTVL.

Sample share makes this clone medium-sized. The CDR3 sequence is CASSLGPNSPLHF. The DNA of the CDR3 is TGTGCCAGCAGCTTAGGCCCCAATTCACCCCTCCACTTT. V and J are TRBV11-2 and TRBJ1-6; D is unclear. The CDR3 totals 13 residues. Germline V CDR1 and CDR2: SGHAT, FQNNGV. V gave up 1 base and J gave up 7 bases, with 5 bases separating them.

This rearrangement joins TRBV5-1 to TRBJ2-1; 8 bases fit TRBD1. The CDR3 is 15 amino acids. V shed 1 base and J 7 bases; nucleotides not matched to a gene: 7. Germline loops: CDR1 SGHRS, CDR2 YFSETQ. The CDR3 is CASSLNGQGSNEQFF. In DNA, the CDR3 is TGCGCCAGCAGCTTGAACGGACAGGGTTCGAATGAGCAGTTCTTC.

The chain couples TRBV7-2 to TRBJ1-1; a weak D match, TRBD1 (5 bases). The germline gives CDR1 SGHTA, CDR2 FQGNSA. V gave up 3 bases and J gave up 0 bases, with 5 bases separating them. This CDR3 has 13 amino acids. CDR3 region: CASSLTVNTEAFF. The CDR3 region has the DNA TGTGCCAGCAGCTTGACAGTGAACACTGAAGCTTTCTTT.

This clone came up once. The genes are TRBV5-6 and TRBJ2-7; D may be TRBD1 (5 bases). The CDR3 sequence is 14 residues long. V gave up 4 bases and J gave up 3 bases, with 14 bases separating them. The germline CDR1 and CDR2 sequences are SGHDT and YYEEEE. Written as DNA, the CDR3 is TGTGCCAGCAGCAAAACAGGTTCGGGCTACGAGCAGTACTTC. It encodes CASSKTGSGYEQYF.

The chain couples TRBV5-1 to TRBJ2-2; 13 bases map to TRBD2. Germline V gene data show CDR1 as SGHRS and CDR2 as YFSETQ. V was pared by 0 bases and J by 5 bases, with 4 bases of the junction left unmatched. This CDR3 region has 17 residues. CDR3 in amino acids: CASSLAGLAGETGELFF. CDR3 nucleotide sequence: TGCGCCAGCAGCTTGGCCGGACTAGCGGGGGAGACCGGGGAGCTGTTTTTT.

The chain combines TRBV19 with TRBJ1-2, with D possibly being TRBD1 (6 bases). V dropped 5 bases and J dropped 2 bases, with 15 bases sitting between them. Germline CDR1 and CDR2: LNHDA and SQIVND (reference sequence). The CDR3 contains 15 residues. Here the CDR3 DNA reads TGTGCCAGTAGTGATATACCAGGGGCCAACTATGGCTACACCTTC. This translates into CASSDIPGANYGYTF.

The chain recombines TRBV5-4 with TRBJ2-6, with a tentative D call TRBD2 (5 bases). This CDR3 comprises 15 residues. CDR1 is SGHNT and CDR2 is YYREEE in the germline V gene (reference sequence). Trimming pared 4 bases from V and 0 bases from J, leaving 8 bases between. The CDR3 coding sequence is TGTGCCAGCAGCCCAGGAGGCTCTGGGGCCAACGTCCTGACTTTC. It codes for CASSPGGSGANVLTF.

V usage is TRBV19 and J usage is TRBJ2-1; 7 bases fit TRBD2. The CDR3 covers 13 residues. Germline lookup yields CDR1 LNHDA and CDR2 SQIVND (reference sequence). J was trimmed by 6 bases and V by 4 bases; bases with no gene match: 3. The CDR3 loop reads CASSRERGNEQFF. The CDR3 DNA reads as TGTGCCAGTAGTAGGGAGCGGGGCAATGAGCAGTTCTTC.

The CDR3 loop is CASRTGAYSNQPQHF. Here the CDR3 DNA reads TGTGCCAGCAGGACAGGGGCCTATAGCAATCAGCCCCAGCATTTT. The chain recombines TRBV2 with TRBJ1-5; the match to TRBD1 covers 8 bases. The CDR3 spans 15 residues. Germline-derived CDR1 and CDR2 are SNHLY and FYNNEI. V shed 6 bases, J shed 0 bases, and the junction held 4 bases outside the gene matches.

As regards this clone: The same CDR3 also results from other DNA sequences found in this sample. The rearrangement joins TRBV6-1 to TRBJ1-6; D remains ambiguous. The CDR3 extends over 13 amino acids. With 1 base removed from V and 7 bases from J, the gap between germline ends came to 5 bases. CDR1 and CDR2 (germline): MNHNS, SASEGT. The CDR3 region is CASSEEGNSPLHF. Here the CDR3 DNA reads TGTGCCAGCAGTGAAGAAGGGAATTCACCCCTCCACTTT.

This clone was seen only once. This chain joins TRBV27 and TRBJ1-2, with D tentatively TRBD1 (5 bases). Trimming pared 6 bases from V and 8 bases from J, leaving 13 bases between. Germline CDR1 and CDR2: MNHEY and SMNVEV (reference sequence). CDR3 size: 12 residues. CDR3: CASSPDWGGYTF. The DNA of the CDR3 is TGTGCCAGCAGCCCGGACTGGGGCGGCTACACCTTC.

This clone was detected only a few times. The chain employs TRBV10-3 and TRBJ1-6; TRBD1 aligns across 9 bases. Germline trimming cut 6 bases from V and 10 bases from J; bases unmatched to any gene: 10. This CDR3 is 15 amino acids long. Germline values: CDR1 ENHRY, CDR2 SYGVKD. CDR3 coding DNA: TGTGCCATCAGAGCCCTCGACAGGGGGAGCTCACCCCTCCACTTT. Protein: CAIRALDRGSSPLHF.

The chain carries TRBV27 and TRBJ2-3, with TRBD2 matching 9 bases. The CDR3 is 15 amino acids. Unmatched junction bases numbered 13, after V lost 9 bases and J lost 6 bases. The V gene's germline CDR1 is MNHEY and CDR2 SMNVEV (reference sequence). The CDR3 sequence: CASLSLGLAGDTQYF. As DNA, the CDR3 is TGTGCCAGTCTCTCCCTGGGGCTAGCGGGGGATACGCAGTATTTT.

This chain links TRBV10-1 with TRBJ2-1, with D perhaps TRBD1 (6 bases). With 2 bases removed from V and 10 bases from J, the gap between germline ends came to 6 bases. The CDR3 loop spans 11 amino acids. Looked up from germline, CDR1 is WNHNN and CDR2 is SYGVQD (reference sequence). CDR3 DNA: TGCGCCAGCAGTGAGGGGGGCGAGCAGTTCTTC. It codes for CASSEGGEQFF.

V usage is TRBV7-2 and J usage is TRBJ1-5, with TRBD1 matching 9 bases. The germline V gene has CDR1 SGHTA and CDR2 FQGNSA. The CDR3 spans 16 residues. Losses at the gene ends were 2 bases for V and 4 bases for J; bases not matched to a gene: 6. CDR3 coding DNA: TGTGCCAGCAGCTTATATGGGACAGGGAATAATCAGCCCCAGCATTTT. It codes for CASSLYGTGNNQPQHF.

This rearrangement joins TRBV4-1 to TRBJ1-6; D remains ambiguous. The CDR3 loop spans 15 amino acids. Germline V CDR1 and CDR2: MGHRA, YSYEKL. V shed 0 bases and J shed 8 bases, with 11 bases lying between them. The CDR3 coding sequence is TGCGCCAGCAGCCAAGAAGGTCACCGCGATTCACCCCTCCACTTT. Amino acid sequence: CASSQEGHRDSPLHF.

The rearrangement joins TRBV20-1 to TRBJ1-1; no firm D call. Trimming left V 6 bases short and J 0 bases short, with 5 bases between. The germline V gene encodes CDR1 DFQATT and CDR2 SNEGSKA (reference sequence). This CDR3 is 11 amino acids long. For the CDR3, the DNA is TGCAGTGCGCCGTTGAACACTGAAGCTTTCTTT. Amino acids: CSAPLNTEAFF.

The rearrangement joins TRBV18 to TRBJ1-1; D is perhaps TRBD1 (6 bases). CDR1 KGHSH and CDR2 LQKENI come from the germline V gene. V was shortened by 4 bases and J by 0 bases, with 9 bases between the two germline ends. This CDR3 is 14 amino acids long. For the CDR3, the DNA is TGTGCCAGCTCACGGGGGGCTTTGAACACTGAAGCTTTCTTT. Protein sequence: CASSRGALNTEAFF.

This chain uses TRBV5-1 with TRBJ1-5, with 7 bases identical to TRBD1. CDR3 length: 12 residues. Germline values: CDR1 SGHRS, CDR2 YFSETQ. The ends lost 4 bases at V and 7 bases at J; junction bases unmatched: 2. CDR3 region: CASSATGQPQHF. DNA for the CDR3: TGCGCCAGCAGCGCGACAGGGCAGCCCCAGCATTTT.